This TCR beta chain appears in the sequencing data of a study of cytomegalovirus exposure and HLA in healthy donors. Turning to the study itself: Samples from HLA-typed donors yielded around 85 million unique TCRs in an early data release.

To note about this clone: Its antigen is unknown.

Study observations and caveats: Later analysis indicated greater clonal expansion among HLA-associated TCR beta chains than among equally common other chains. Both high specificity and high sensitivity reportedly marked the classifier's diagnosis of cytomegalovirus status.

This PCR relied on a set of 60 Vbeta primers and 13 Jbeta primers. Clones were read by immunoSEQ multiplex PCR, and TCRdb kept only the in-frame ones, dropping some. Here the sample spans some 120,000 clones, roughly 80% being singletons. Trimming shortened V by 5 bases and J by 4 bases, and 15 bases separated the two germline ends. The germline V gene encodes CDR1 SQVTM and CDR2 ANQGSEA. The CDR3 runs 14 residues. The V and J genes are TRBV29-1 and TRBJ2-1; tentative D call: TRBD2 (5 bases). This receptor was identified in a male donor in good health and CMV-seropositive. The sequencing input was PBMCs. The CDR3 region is CSVLPRGPYNEQFF. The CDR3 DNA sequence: TGCAGCGTTTTACCCCGAGGGCCGTACAATGAGCAGTTCTTC.